This T cell receptor (beta chain) was sequenced in a study of identical twins. Study results and limitations: Out-of-frame alpha sequences that twins shared showed excess low generation probability. Twins' surplus sharing was weaker for beta out-of-frame sequences.

Healthy Caucasian individuals made up all the donors. Remarks on this clonotype: Its matching antigen is unknown.

In TCRdb, the 5' RACE reads were re-called with MiXCR into one record per CDR3 protein. Of 1.5 million to 2 million distinct CDR3 sequences detected, less than 40% appear once; the ten largest clones hold around 0.25%. This sequence was found in a newborn girl in good health. Sequenced: cord blood.

The CDR3 DNA sequence: TGCAGTGCTAGACCACCCACCAGCTCCTACAATGAGCAGTTCTTC. As protein: CSARPPTSSYNEQFF. The V gene is TRBV20-1, the J gene TRBJ2-1; D call uncertain. Germline V gene sequence: CDR1 DFQATT, CDR2 SNEGSKA (reference sequence). This CDR3 has 15 amino acids. The V and J ends lost 2 bases and 0 bases respectively, with 11 bases between them.